These T cell receptor beta chains were read from a single sample in a study of blood T cell repertoires in COVID-19. Sequencing used immunoSEQ multiplex PCR; TCRdb keeps in-frame clones, though not all of them. The profile shows under 300,000 clones, around 81% of them singletons. The sample comprised PBMCs or T cells enriched from blood (not recorded which). These receptors all come from a man aged 45-60 years who had recovered from COVID-19. Each CDR3 is given with its conserved first and last residue. Fields, in order: V gene, J gene, clone size, D gene, CDR3 protein, CDR3 DNA. A D gene is named only where the DNA matches it firmly. Part of the rows lack a size; the others show once, few, many or a class for expanded clones.

TRBV7-3,TRBJ2-3,once,NA,CASSLTGPDTQYF,TGTGCCAGCAGCTTAACGGGCCCCGATACGCAGTATTTT
TRBV6-5,TRBJ1-1,NA,NA,CASSQWRVGTEAFF,TGTGCCAGCAGTCAATGGAGAGTTGGCACTGAAGCTTTCTTT
TRBV5-6,TRBJ1-5,NA,NA,CASSFSPQGNQPQHF,TGTGCCAGCAGCTTTTCCCCTCAGGGCAATCAGCCCCAGCATTTT
TRBV4-2,TRBJ1-6,NA,NA,CASSQALNSPLHF,TGTGCCAGCAGCCAAGCTCTTAATTCACCCCTCCACTTT
TRBV4-3,TRBJ2-1,NA,TRBD2,CASSQEGTTYNEQFF,TGCGCCAGCAGCCAAGAAGGGACTACCTACAATGAGCAGTTCTTC
TRBV9,TRBJ2-3,NA,NA,CASSVVGTSTDTQYF,TGTGCCAGCAGCGTAGTTGGGACTAGCACAGATACGCAGTATTTT
TRBV11-3,TRBJ2-1,NA,NA,CASSLVGSINEQFF,TGTGCCAGCAGCTTAGTTGGTAGTATCAATGAGCAGTTCTTC
TRBV18,TRBJ2-5,NA,NA,CASSPHQNKETQYF,TGTGCCAGCTCACCCCACCAGAATAAAGAGACCCAGTACTTC
TRBV5-1,TRBJ2-5,once,NA,CASSLGGWQETQYF,TGCGCCAGCAGCTTAGGGGGATGGCAAGAGACCCAGTACTTC
TRBV7-9,TRBJ1-2,once,NA,CASSLAGEGYGYTF,TGTGCCAGCAGCTTAGCGGGCGAGGGCTATGGCTACACCTTC